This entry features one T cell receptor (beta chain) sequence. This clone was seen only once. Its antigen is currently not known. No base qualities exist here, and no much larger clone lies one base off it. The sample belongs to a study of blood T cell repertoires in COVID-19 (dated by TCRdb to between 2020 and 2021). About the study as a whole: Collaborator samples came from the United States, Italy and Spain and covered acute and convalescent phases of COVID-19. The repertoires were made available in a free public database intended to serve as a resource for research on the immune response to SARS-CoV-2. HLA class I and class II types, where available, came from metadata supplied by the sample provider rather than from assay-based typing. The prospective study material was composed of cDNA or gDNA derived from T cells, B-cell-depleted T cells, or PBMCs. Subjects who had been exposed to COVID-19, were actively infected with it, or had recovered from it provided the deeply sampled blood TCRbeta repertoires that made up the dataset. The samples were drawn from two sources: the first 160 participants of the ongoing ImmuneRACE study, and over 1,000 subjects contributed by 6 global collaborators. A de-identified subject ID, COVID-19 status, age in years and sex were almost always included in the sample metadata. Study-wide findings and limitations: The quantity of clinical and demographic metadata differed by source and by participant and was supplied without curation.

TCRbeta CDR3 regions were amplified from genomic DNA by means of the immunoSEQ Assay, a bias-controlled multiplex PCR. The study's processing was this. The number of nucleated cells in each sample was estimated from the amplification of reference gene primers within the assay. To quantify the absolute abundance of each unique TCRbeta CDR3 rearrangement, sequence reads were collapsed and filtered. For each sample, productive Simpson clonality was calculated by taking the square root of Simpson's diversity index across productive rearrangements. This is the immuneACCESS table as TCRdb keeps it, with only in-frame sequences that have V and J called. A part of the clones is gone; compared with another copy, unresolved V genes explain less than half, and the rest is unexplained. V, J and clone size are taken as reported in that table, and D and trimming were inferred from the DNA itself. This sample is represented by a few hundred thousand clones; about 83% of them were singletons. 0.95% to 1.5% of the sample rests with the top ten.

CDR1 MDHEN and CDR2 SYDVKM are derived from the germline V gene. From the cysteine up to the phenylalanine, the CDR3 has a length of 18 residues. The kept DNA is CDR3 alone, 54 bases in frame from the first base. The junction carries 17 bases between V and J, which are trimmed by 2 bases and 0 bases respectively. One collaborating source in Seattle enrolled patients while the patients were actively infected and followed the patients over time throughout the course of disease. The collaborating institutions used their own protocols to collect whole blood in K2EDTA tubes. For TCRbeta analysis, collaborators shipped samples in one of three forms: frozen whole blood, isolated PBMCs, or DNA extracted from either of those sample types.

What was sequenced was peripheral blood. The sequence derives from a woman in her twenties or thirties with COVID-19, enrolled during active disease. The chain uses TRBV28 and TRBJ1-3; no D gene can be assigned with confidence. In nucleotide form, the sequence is TGTGCCAGCAGTTTACCTTCTTTAGACACCAGCTCTGGAAACACCATATATTTT. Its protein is CASSLPSLDTSSGNTIYF.